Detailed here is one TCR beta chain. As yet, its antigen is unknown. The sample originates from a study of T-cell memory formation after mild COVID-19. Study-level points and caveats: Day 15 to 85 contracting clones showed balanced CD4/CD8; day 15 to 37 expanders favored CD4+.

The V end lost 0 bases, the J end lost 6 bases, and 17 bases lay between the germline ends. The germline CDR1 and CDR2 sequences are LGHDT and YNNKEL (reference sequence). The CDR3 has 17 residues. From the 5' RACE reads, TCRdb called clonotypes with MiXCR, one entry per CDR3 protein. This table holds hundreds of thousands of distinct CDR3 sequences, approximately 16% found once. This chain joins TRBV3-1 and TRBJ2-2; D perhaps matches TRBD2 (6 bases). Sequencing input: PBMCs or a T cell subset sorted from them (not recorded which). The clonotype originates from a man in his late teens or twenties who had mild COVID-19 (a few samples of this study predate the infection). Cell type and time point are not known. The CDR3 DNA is TGTGCCAGCAGCCAAGATTACGGGGGAAAAGGGTCCGGGGAGCTGTTTTTT. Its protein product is CASSQDYGGKGSGELFF.